The rows below give T cell receptor beta chains drawn from one sample of a study of T cell repertoires in cytomegalovirus infection. These TCRs are of unknown antigen specificity. MiXCR was run by TCRdb on the reads, yielding one entry per CDR3 protein. The sample records 900,000 to 950,000 distinct CDR3 sequences, roughly 30% being singletons. The sample in question was cultured CD8+ T cells from PBMCs, obtained from culture after CMV antigen stimulation. All receptors derive from a human donor in good health (CMV status not recorded). Some clones in this sample may be carry-over from other donors' samples. Each CDR3 is given with its conserved first and last residue. Fields, in order: D gene, J gene, CDR3 length, clone size, V gene, CDR3 DNA, CDR3 protein. A D gene is named only where the DNA matches it firmly. Clone sizes are given selectively: once, few, many, or a class where the clone is expanded.

D: .; J: TRBJ2-7; length: 13; size: .; V: TRBV4-1; DNA: TGCGCCAGCAGCGGGGAGTATACGAGGGAGCAGTACTTC; CDR3: CASSGEYTREQYF
D: .; J: TRBJ2-6; length: 15; size: .; V: TRBV6-6; DNA: TGTGCCAGCAGTAAGAAGGGAACTCTTGCCAACGTCCTGACTTTC; CDR3: CASSKKGTLANVLTF
D: TRBD1; J: TRBJ2-1; length: 14; size: many; V: TRBV7-6; DNA: TGTGCCAGCAGCCCAGGGACAGGCAGGAATGAGCAGTTCTTC; CDR3: CASSPGTGRNEQFF
D: .; J: TRBJ1-1; length: 14; size: many; V: TRBV7-2; DNA: TGTGCCAGCAGCTTACACAAACTGAACACTGAAGCTTTCTTT; CDR3: CASSLHKLNTEAFF
D: .; J: TRBJ2-3; length: 16; size: few; V: TRBV4-2; DNA: TGTGCCAGCAGCCAAGAGACGCTCTCAGCACGAGATACGCAGTATTTT; CDR3: CASSQETLSARDTQYF
D: .; J: TRBJ1-2; length: 13; size: .; V: TRBV29-1; DNA: TGCAGCGCCCGCAGAGGGGCGGGATATGGCTACACCTTC; CDR3: CSARRGAGYGYTF
D: TRBD1; J: TRBJ1-2; length: 15; size: .; V: TRBV6-1; DNA: TGTGCCAGCAGTGATCCAGTGGGGGACAGCTATGGCTACACCTTC; CDR3: CASSDPVGDSYGYTF
D: .; J: TRBJ2-1; length: 12; size: few; V: TRBV7-4; DNA: TGTGCCAGCAGCTTAGTTCCCAATGAGCAGTTCTTC; CDR3: CASSLVPNEQFF
D: TRBD1; J: TRBJ2-2; length: 16; size: .; V: TRBV5-1; DNA: TGCGCCAGCAGCTTTCCGGGACAGGAGTTCACCGGGGAGCTGTTTTTT; CDR3: CASSFPGQEFTGELFF
D: .; J: TRBJ2-1; length: 15; size: .; V: TRBV11-3; DNA: TGTGCCAGCAGCTGGGGCGGGGGCACGGGCGATGAGCAGTTCTTC; CDR3: CASSWGGGTGDEQFF
D: TRBD1; J: TRBJ2-7; length: 13; size: many; V: TRBV6-1; DNA: TGTGCCAGCAGTGATGGGACAGCCCACGAGCAGTACTTC; CDR3: CASSDGTAHEQYF
D: .; J: TRBJ2-1; length: 14; size: .; V: TRBV19; DNA: TGTGCCAGTAGTCCCGAAGGTCACTACAATGAGCAGTTCTTC; CDR3: CASSPEGHYNEQFF
D: TRBD1; J: TRBJ2-5; length: 14; size: .; V: TRBV9; DNA: TGTGCCAGCAGCCAACCGGACAGGGGCGAGACCCAGTACTTC; CDR3: CASSQPDRGETQYF
D: .; J: TRBJ1-2; length: 14; size: .; V: TRBV20-1; DNA: TGCAATGCTAGAGATCCCGGGAGTCCTTATGGCTACACCTTC; CDR3: CNARDPGSPYGYTF
D: .; J: TRBJ2-2; length: 16; size: many; V: TRBV7-8; DNA: TGTGCCAGCAGCTTAGTCCGGGGCCCAAACACCGGGGAGCTGTTTTTT; CDR3: CASSLVRGPNTGELFF